What follows are 27 T cell receptor beta chains derived from one specimen sequenced in a study of control samples from healthy donors and cancer patients. Here immunoSEQ multiplex PCR was the method, and the copy in TCRdb shows in-frame clones only, minus some. The repertoire holds 150,000 or so clones, with 88% as singletons. The sequenced sample was blood. The receptors were gathered from a man aged 18-30 years in good health.

The chain uses TRBV5-1 and TRBJ1-2, with TRBD1 identical over 7 bases. The V gene's germline CDR1 is SGHRS and CDR2 YFSETQ. The CDR3 contains 14 residues. Germline trimming cut 4 bases from V and 5 bases from J; bases unmatched to any gene: 8. This CDR3 is CASSNRGTGYGYTF. Here the CDR3 DNA reads TGCGCCAGCAGCAACAGGGGAACAGGGTATGGCTACACCTTC.

The chain has TRBV28 and TRBJ1-2; D is possibly TRBD1 (5 bases). This CDR3 has 15 amino acids. V was trimmed by 8 bases and J by 1 base, leaving 17 bases between them. The germline gives CDR1 MDHEN, CDR2 SYDVKM. The CDR3 DNA follows: TGTGCCAGCCGCGGGCACAGGAGAATTAACTATGGCTACACCTTC. As protein: CASRGHRRINYGYTF.

The rearrangement uses TRBV4-1 and TRBJ2-5; no definite D call. Trimming cost V 0 bases and J 3 bases, with 11 bases left between them. Germline V CDR1 and CDR2: MGHRA, YSYEKL. The CDR3 runs 15 residues. The CDR3 loop reads CASSQDGLRKETQYF. CDR3 DNA sequence: TGCGCCAGCAGCCAAGACGGGCTCCGAAAAGAGACCCAGTACTTC.

The chain combines TRBV7-9 with TRBJ1-5; D gene ambiguous. Germline V gives CDR1 SEHNR, CDR2 FQNEAQ (reference sequence). The CDR3 is 14 residues long. Trimming pared 5 bases from V and 9 bases from J, leaving 17 bases between. CDR3 DNA: TGTGCCAGCAGCATGGGAGGAACGCAACGGCCCCAGCATTTT. Encoded protein: CASSMGGTQRPQHF. The whole variable domain, remainder taken from reference TRBV7-9 and TRBJ1-5, is DTGVSQNPRHKITKRGQNVTFRCDPISEHNRLYWYRQTLGQGPEFLTYFQNEAQLEKSRLLSDRFSAERPKGSFSTLEIQRTEQGDSAMYLCASSMGGTQRPQHFGDGTRLSIL.

The V gene is TRBV30, the J gene TRBJ1-2; possibly TRBD1 for D (5 bases). CDR1 and CDR2 from the germline V gene are GTSNPN and SVGIG (reference sequence). CDR3 length: 14 amino acids. The V end lost 8 bases, the J end lost 2 bases, and 18 bases lay between the germline ends. The CDR3, as DNA: TGTGCCGGAGAACCCCAAGGGACCAACTATGGCTACACCTTC. It yields the protein CAGEPQGTNYGYTF.

The rearrangement uses TRBV5-6 and TRBJ2-7, with D possibly matching TRBD2 (5 bases). Trimming removed 5 bases from V and 3 bases from J, with 12 bases in between. This CDR3 spans 13 amino acids. Germline assignment: CDR1 SGHDT and CDR2 YYEEEE. CDR3 nucleotide sequence: TGTGCCAGCAGACTCCGGGATGTCTACGAGCAGTACTTC. Its translation: CASRLRDVYEQYF.

The chain has TRBV5-5 and TRBJ2-1; 13 nucleotides line up with TRBD2. CDR1 is SGHKS and CDR2 is YYEKEE in the germline V gene (reference sequence). CDR3 length: 15 amino acids. V shed 2 bases, J shed 6 bases, and the junction held 2 bases outside the gene matches. The CDR3 loop is CASSFGLAGVNEQFF. The CDR3 bases are TGTGCCAGCAGCTTCGGACTAGCGGGGGTCAATGAGCAGTTCTTC.

This clone has a handful of counts. This sequence joins TRBV24-1 and TRBJ2-1; possibly TRBD2 for D (5 bases). Deletions cut 3 bases from V and 8 bases from J, with 28 bases between. This CDR3 contains 19 residues. Per the germline V gene, CDR1 is KGHDR and CDR2 is SFDVKD. In DNA, the CDR3 is TGTGCCACCAGTGATACGTCACGGGGTCTCGGACGAGAACGCGATGAGCAGTTCTTC. Its protein is CATSDTSRGLGRERDEQFF.

In this sample, this clone turned up a few times. The chain is built from TRBV7-2 and TRBJ1-2, with a possible D match to TRBD1 (6 bases). Germline CDR1 and CDR2: SGHTA and FQGNSA. V shed 2 bases and J shed 8 bases, with 15 bases lying between them. This CDR3 spans 14 amino acids. CDR3 region: CASSLLRAGVGYTF. CDR3 DNA sequence: TGTGCCAGCAGCTTATTGAGGGCAGGGGTAGGCTACACCTTC.

This chain joins TRBV2 and TRBJ1-5; 8 bases match TRBD1. The germline gives CDR1 SNHLY, CDR2 FYNNEI. V dropped 8 bases and J dropped 4; count of bases not matched to a gene: 7. The CDR3 sequence is 14 residues long. The CDR3 loop reads CASGAGTGNQPQHF. The CDR3 DNA follows: TGTGCCAGCGGAGCCGGGACAGGAAATCAGCCCCAGCATTTT.

This clone was counted only a few times. Other DNA variants within this sample encode the same CDR3. The chain uses TRBV19 and TRBJ2-7; 9 nucleotides line up with TRBD1. Germline CDR1 reads LNHDA; CDR2 reads SQIVND (reference sequence). With 5 bases clipped from V and 3 bases from J, the junction kept 2 bases outside the gene matches. This CDR3 has 13 amino acids. CDR3 coding DNA: TGTGCCAGTAGTTCGGGACAGGGCTACGAGCAGTACTTC. This gives the protein CASSSGQGYEQYF. Complete variable domain (other parts from reference TRBV19 and TRBJ2-7): DGGITQSPKYLFRKEGQNVTLSCEQNLNHDAMYWYRQDPGQGLRLIYYSQIVNDFQKGDIAEGYSVSREKKESFPLTVTSAQKNPTAFYLCASSSGQGYEQYFGPGTRLTVT.

This clone was seen more than once but under ten times. The CDR3 loop reads CATMEHRVSYEQYF. CDR3 nucleotides: TGTGCCACAATGGAACACAGGGTTTCCTACGAGCAGTACTTC. The rearrangement joins TRBV27 to TRBJ2-7; D is possibly TRBD1 (6 bases). The length of the CDR3 is 14 residues. Trimming cost V 10 bases and J 1 base, with 17 bases left between them. Looked up from germline, CDR1 is MNHEY and CDR2 is SMNVEV (reference sequence).

The chain links TRBV5-1 to TRBJ1-6; D might be TRBD1 (6 bases). The ends were cut back, 3 bases at V and 6 bases at J, with 10 bases in the middle. This CDR3 contains 14 residues. Germline loops: CDR1 SGHRS, CDR2 YFSETQ. The CDR3 spells CASSSGGLNSPLHF. Written as DNA, the CDR3 is TGCGCCAGCAGCTCTGGGGGGCTTAATTCACCCCTCCACTTT. The variable domain in full, completed from reference TRBV5-1 and TRBJ1-6, reads KAGVTQTPRYLIKTRGQQVTLSCSPISGHRSVSWYQQTPGQGLQFLFEYFSETQRNKGNFPGRFSGRQFSNSRSEMNVSTLELGDSALYLCASSSGGLNSPLHFGNGTRLTVT.

This chain joins TRBV24-1 and TRBJ2-5, with a tentative D call TRBD2 (7 bases). V lost 7 bases, J lost 0 bases, and 11 bases lay in between. Per the germline V gene, CDR1 is KGHDR and CDR2 is SFDVKD. The CDR3 totals 14 residues. The CDR3 is CATRGGGHQETQYF. The DNA of the CDR3 is TGTGCCACCAGGGGAGGGGGGCACCAAGAGACCCAGTACTTC.

This chain links TRBV4-3 with TRBJ2-1; D remains ambiguous. Deletions cut 0 bases from V and 9 bases from J, with 12 bases between. The CDR3 sequence is 14 residues long. Germline V lookup: CDR1 LGHNA, CDR2 YSLEER. The CDR3 is CASSQDSLAVEQFF. CDR3 nucleotides: TGCGCCAGCAGCCAAGATAGCCTTGCCGTTGAGCAGTTCTTC.

The chain is built from TRBV19 and TRBJ2-5; 11 nucleotides match TRBD1. CDR1 and CDR2 from the germline V gene are LNHDA and SQIVND (reference sequence). Germline trimming cut 3 bases from V and 4 bases from J; bases unmatched to any gene: 1. The CDR3 runs 14 residues. The CDR3 spells CASSIGTGGETQYF. The DNA for the CDR3 is TGTGCCAGTAGTATCGGGACAGGGGGAGAGACCCAGTACTTC.

This clone was observed a single time. The rearrangement joins TRBV11-2 to TRBJ2-5; D unresolved. CDR1 and CDR2 (germline): SGHAT, FQNNGV. The V gene lost 1 base and the J gene lost 5 bases, with 14 bases spanning the gap. The CDR3 is made up of 15 amino acids. This CDR3 reads CASSLGRVLKETQYF. In DNA, the CDR3 is TGTGCCAGCAGCTTAGGACGGGTCCTAAAGGAGACCCAGTACTTC. The full variable domain, completed using reference TRBV11-2 and TRBJ2-5, is EAGVAQSPRYKIIEKRQSVAFWCNPISGHATLYWYQQILGQGPKLLIQFQNNGVVDDSQLPKDRFSAERLKGVDSTLKIQPAKLEDSAVYLCASSLGRVLKETQYFGPGTRLLVL.

This chain joins TRBV6-5 and TRBJ2-2; D unresolved. This CDR3 is built from 12 residues. V was shortened by 6 bases and J by 6 bases, with 8 bases between the two germline ends. Looked up from germline, CDR1 is MNHEY and CDR2 is SVGAGI. The CDR3 sequence is CASRDGAGELFF. Here the CDR3 DNA reads TGTGCCAGCAGGGATGGGGCCGGGGAGCTGTTTTTT.

The V call is TRBV11-2, the J call TRBJ1-1, with 7 bases aligning to TRBD1. Germline V gives CDR1 SGHAT, CDR2 FQNNGV. CDR3 length equals 16 residues. V lost 5 bases, J lost 0 bases, and 9 bases stayed unmatched. The CDR3 nucleotides read TGTGCCAGCAGCCCACGACAGGGTATGGTGAACACTGAAGCTTTCTTT. It specifies CASSPRQGMVNTEAFF.

This chain joins TRBV19 and TRBJ2-1; possible D gene TRBD2, 7 bases. The germline gives CDR1 LNHDA, CDR2 SQIVND (reference sequence). This CDR3 region has 17 residues. The V and J ends lost 6 bases and 5 bases respectively, with 23 bases between them. This CDR3 is CASRPQGSVGGHNEQFF. DNA of the CDR3: TGTGCCAGTAGGCCGCAGGGCTCGGTCGGGGGGCACAATGAGCAGTTCTTC.

This chain uses TRBV19 with TRBJ1-2; D perhaps matches TRBD1 (5 bases). The CDR3 runs to 16 residues. The germline V and J ends were trimmed by 8 bases and 0 bases, with 19 bases remaining between them. CDR1 is LNHDA, CDR2 SQIVND, per germline (reference sequence). CDR3 protein: CASGGQERSPNYGYTF. The DNA of the CDR3 is TGTGCCAGTGGGGGTCAGGAACGGTCCCCTAACTATGGCTACACCTTC. Full variable domain (missing parts from reference TRBV19 and TRBJ1-2): DGGITQSPKYLFRKEGQNVTLSCEQNLNHDAMYWYRQDPGQGLRLIYYSQIVNDFQKGDIAEGYSVSREKKESFPLTVTSAQKNPTAFYLCASGGQERSPNYGYTFGSGTRLTVV.

The rearrangement uses TRBV5-1 and TRBJ1-1; 7 bases are shared with TRBD1. Germline loops: CDR1 SGHRS, CDR2 YFSETQ. This CDR3 has 15 amino acids. The trim removed 6 bases at V and 3 bases at J, leaving 11 bases unmatched. DNA for the CDR3: TGCGCCAGCACGAAACTAGGGGGCGCGGACACTGAAGCTTTCTTT. It translates to CASTKLGGADTEAFF.

The genes are TRBV21-1 and TRBJ2-5; the table's TRBD1 call for D was not verified on the DNA. TRBV21-1 is shown as a pseudogene. The CDR3 spans 12 residues. CDR3 sequence (DNA): TGTGCCAGCAGCAAACATCCCCAGACCCAGTACTTC. This translates into CASSKHPQTQYF.

The chain couples TRBV4-3 to TRBJ1-5; D possibly corresponds to TRBD1 (6 bases). Germline values: CDR1 LGHNA, CDR2 YSLEER. The CDR3 runs 14 residues. V was trimmed by 0 bases and J by 7 bases, leaving 10 bases between them. The CDR3 DNA is TGCGCCAGCAGCCAAGATCAAGGGGGACAGCCCCAGCATTTT. As protein: CASSQDQGGQPQHF.

The V and J genes are TRBV5-1 and TRBJ2-7, with unresolved D. Trimming took 3 bases from V and 1 from J, leaving 11 bases between them. Per germline, CDR1 SGHRS and CDR2 YFSETQ. The CDR3 runs to 14 residues. CDR3 in amino acids: CASSSDSSSYEQYF. In nucleotides, the CDR3 is TGCGCCAGCAGCTCCGATAGTAGTTCCTACGAGCAGTACTTC. The full variable domain, its missing parts supplied by reference TRBV5-1 and TRBJ2-7, is KAGVTQTPRYLIKTRGQQVTLSCSPISGHRSVSWYQQTPGQGLQFLFEYFSETQRNKGNFPGRFSGRQFSNSRSEMNVSTLELGDSALYLCASSSDSSSYEQYFGPGTRLTVT.

The chain links TRBV7-3 to TRBJ2-1; tentatively, D is TRBD1 or TRBD2 (5 bases each). V was shortened by 2 bases and J by 5 bases, with 10 bases between the two germline ends. The CDR3 sequence is 14 residues long. Germline V lookup: CDR1 SGHTA, CDR2 FQGTGA. The CDR3 here is CASSLGTADNEQFF. For the CDR3, the DNA is TGTGCCAGCAGCTTAGGGACGGCCGACAATGAGCAGTTCTTC.

This clone came up once. This chain connects TRBV14 to TRBJ1-2, with a possible D match to TRBD1 (6 bases). CDR1 is SGHDN, CDR2 FVKESK, per germline. Trimming removed 3 bases from V and 5 bases from J, with 16 bases in between. The CDR3 length is 15 residues. CDR3 DNA: TGTGCCAGCAGCCATAGCCAAGGGGGAGGATATGGCTACACCTTC. Translated: CASSHSQGGGYGYTF.